This is a list of T cell receptor beta chains from one sample in a study of T cells in Graves' hyperthyroidism and ophthalmopathy. TCRdb reprocessed the multiplex PCR reads via MiXCR and lists one record per CDR3 protein. The sample has over 500,000 distinct CDR3 sequences; 12% to 15% are singletons. Source material: blood. All receptors derive from a woman aged 40-49 years with Graves' hyperthyroidism. Each CDR3 is given with its conserved first and last residue. A D gene is named only where the DNA matches it firmly. Some rows have no size entry. The others give once, few or many, or a class for an expanded clone.

V	D	J	size	CDR3	DNA
TRBV20-1	-	TRBJ1-2	-	CSVLTGVIYGYTF	TGCAGTGTCCTGACCGGGGTCATCTATGGCTACACCTTC
TRBV7-8	-	TRBJ2-1	many	CASSIHFLSGAPYNEQFF	TGTGCCAGCAGCATCCACTTTCTTTCCGGGGCCCCCTACAATGAGCAGTTCTTC
TRBV20-1	-	TRBJ2-6	-	CSARSGANVLTF	TGCAGTGCTAGATCTGGGGCCAACGTCCTGACTTTC
TRBV19	-	TRBJ1-4	few	CASSSRSANEKLFF	TGTGCCAGTAGTTCCCGGTCAGCTAATGAAAAACTGTTTTTT
TRBV20-1	-	TRBJ2-3	many	CSATHTDTQYF	TGCAGTGCTACTCACACAGATACGCAGTATTTT
TRBV10-2	-	TRBJ2-3	-	CASSEWTVTDTQYF	TGCGCCAGCAGTGAATGGACAGTCACAGATACGCAGTATTTT
TRBV6-1	TRBD2	TRBJ2-1	-	CASSEPRLANHEQFF	TGTGCCAGCAGTGAACCCCGACTAGCTAATCATGAGCAGTTCTTC
TRBV28	-	TRBJ2-1	-	CASSPTQEREQFF	TGTGCCAGCAGTCCCACACAGGAACGTGAGCAGTTCTTC
TRBV11-2	-	TRBJ2-1	many	CASSLRPLIYNEQFF	TGTGCCAGCAGCTTAAGACCCCTCATCTACAATGAGCAGTTCTTC
TRBV18	TRBD2	TRBJ2-3	many	CASSPPGLASTDTQYF	TGTGCCAGCTCACCACCGGGACTAGCGAGCACAGATACGCAGTATTTT
TRBV5-1	-	TRBJ1-5	many	CASSLQGASGQPQHF	TGCGCCAGCAGCTTGCAGGGCGCCTCAGGTCAGCCCCAGCATTTT
TRBV7-9	TRBD2	TRBJ2-1	many	CASSILAGGTLNEQFF	TGTGCCAGCAGCATCCTAGCGGGAGGGACGTTGAATGAGCAGTTCTTC
TRBV11-2	-	TRBJ2-2	many	CASSLFDANTGELFF	TGTGCCAGCAGCTTATTTGACGCGAACACCGGGGAGCTGTTTTTT